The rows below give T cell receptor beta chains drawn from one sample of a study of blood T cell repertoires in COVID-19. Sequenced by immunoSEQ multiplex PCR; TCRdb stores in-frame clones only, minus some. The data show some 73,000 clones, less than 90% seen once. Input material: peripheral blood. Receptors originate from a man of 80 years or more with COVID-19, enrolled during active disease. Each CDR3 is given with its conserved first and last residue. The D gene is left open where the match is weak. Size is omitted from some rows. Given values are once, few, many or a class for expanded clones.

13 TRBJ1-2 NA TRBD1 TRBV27 CASSFRGPYGYTF TGTGCCAGCAGTTTCAGGGGGCCCTATGGCTACACCTTC
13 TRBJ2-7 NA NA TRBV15 CATSSAEFYEQYF TGTGCCACCAGCAGTGCGGAGTTCTACGAGCAGTACTTC
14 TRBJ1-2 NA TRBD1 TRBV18 CASSPDGTGRGYTF TGTGCCAGCTCACCCGATGGGACAGGGAGAGGCTACACCTTC
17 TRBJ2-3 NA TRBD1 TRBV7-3 CASSASGTGGGTDTQYF TGTGCCAGCAGCGCCTCCGGGACAGGGGGTGGCACAGATACGCAGTATTTT
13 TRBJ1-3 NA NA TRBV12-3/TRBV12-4 CASRRAEGNTIYF TGTGCCAGCAGGAGGGCTGAGGGCAACACCATATATTTT
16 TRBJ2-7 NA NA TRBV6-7 CASSYQNIWETHEQYF TGTGCCAGCAGTTACCAAAATATTTGGGAGACCCACGAGCAGTACTTC
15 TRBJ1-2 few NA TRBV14 CASSQDILGGYGYTF TGTGCCAGCAGCCAAGATATATTGGGAGGGTATGGCTACACCTTC
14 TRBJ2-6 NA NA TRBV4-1 CASSVNSGANVLTF TGCGCCAGCAGTGTAAACTCTGGGGCCAACGTCCTGACTTTC
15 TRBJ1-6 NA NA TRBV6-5 CASNGQSNYNSPLHF TGTGCCAGCAACGGACAGAGCAATTATAATTCACCCCTCCACTTT
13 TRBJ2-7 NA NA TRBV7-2 CASSFRQAGEQYF TGTGCCAGCAGCTTCCGACAGGCCGGCGAGCAGTACTTC
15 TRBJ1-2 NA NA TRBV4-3 CASSQDRRGAYGYTF TGCGCCAGCAGCCAAGATCGCCGGGGAGCCTATGGCTACACCTTC
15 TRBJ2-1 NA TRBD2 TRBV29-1 CSVESGRDPYNEQFF TGCAGCGTTGAATCGGGGAGGGACCCCTACAATGAGCAGTTCTTC
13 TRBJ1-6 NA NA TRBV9 CASSFESGSPLHF TGTGCCAGCAGCTTCGAGAGTGGTTCACCCCTCCACTTT
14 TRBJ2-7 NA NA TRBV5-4 CASSLRGPPNEQYF TGTGCCAGCAGCCTCAGGGGCCCCCCAAACGAGCAGTACTTC
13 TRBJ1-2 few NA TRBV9 CASSVDMGYGYTF TGTGCCAGCAGCGTCGACATGGGTTATGGCTACACCTTC
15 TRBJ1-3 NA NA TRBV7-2 CASSEQGIRGNTIYF TGTGCCAGCAGCGAACAGGGTATCCGAGGAAACACCATATATTTT
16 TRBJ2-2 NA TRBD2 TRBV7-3 CASSLNAGGLTGELFF TGTGCCAGCAGCTTAAACGCGGGGGGCCTCACCGGGGAGCTGTTTTTT
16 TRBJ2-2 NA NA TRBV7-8 CASSPRSGLNTGELFF TGTGCCAGCAGCCCTAGGTCAGGGTTGAACACCGGGGAGCTGTTTTTT
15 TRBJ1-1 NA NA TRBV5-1 CASSLELGQPTEAFF TGCGCCAGCAGCTTGGAGCTCGGACAGCCCACTGAAGCTTTCTTT
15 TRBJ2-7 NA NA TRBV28 CASSLTGVEGYEQYF TGTGCCAGCAGTTTAACCGGGGTGGAGGGCTACGAGCAGTACTTC
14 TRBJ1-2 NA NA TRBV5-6 CASSLGGQIYGYTF TGTGCCAGCAGCTTGGGCGGGCAGATCTATGGCTACACCTTC
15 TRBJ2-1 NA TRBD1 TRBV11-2 CASSVDRGVVNEQFF TGTGCCAGCAGCGTAGACAGGGGGGTTGTAAATGAGCAGTTCTTC
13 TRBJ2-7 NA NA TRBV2 CASSRRGTYEQYF TGTGCCAGCAGTCGAAGGGGGACCTACGAGCAGTACTTC
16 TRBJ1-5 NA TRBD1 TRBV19 CASSPTGTGFRQPQHF TGTGCCAGTAGCCCAACCGGGACAGGGTTCCGTCAGCCCCAGCATTTT
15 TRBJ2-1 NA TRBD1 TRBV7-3 CASSLNRGGIDEQFF TGTGCCAGCAGCTTAAACAGGGGTGGAATCGATGAGCAGTTCTTC
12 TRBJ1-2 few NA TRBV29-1 CSVGRQAYGYTF TGCAGCGTTGGCCGTCAGGCCTATGGCTACACCTTC
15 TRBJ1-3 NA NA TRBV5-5 CASSLIRGPGNTIYF TGTGCCAGCAGCTTGATACGAGGGCCTGGAAACACCATATATTTT
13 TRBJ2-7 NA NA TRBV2 CASSTGVLNEQYF TGTGCCAGCAGTACGGGGGTGCTTAACGAGCAGTACTTC
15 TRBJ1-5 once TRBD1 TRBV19 CASRGGDSYYQPQHF TGTGCCAGTAGGGGCGGGGACAGCTACTATCAGCCCCAGCATTTT
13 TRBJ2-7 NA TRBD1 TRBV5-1 CASSPQGVHEQYF TGCGCCAGCAGTCCGCAGGGGGTCCACGAGCAGTACTTC
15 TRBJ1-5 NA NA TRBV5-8 CASSFDTYSNQPQHF TGTGCCAGCAGCTTTGACACCTATAGCAATCAGCCCCAGCATTTT
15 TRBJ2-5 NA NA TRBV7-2 CASSEGLRRQETQYF TGTGCCAGCAGCGAGGGACTTCGAAGGCAAGAGACCCAGTACTTC
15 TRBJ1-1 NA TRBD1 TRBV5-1 CASTGGNTFGTEAFF TGCGCCAGCACAGGGGGAAACACGTTTGGGACTGAAGCTTTCTTT
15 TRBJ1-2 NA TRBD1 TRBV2 CASSDWTGGIGGYTF TGTGCCAGCAGTGACTGGACAGGGGGAATAGGTGGCTACACCTTC
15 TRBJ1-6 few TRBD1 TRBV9 CASSNAGTANSPLHF TGTGCCAGCAGCAACGCCGGGACAGCAAATTCACCCCTCCACTTT
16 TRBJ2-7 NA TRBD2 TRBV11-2 CASSLDLGTIIYEQYF TGTGCCAGCAGCTTAGATCTCGGGACTATCATTTACGAGCAGTACTTC
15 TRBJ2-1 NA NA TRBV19 CASSIFHGRENEQFF TGTGCCAGTAGTATTTTTCATGGCAGGGAAAATGAGCAGTTCTTC